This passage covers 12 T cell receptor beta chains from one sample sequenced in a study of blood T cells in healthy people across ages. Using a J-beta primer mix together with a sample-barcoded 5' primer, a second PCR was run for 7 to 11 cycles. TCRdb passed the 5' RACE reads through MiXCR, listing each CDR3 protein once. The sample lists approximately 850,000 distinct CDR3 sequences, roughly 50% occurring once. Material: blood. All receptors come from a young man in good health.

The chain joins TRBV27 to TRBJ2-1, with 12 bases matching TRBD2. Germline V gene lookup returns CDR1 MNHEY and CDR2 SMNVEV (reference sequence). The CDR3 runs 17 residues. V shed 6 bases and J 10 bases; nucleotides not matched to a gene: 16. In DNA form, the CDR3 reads TGTGCCAGCAGCGGCATTAGCCTAAGACTAGCGGGAGAGGAGCAGTTCTTC. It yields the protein CASSGISLRLAGEEQFF.

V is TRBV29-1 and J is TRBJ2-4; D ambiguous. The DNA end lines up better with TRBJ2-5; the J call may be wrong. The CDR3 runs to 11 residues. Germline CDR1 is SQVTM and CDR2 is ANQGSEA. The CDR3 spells CSVAIKETQYF. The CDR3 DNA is TGCAGCGTCGCCATTAAAGAGACCCAGTACTTC.

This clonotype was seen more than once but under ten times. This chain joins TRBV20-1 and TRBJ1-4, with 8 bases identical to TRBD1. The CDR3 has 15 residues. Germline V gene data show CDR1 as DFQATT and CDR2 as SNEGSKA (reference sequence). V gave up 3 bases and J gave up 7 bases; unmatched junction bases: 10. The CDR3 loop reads CSASSMTGAAEKLFF. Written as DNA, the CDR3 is TGCAGTGCTAGCTCTATGACAGGGGCGGCTGAAAAACTGTTTTTT.

The CDR3 sequence: CASSSSGGAGETQYF. The CDR3 DNA reads as TGTGCCAGCAGCTCCTCCGGGGGGGCCGGGGAGACCCAGTACTTC. The chain has TRBV3-1 and TRBJ2-7, with 8 bases that match TRBD2. With the DNA end fitting TRBJ2-5 better, the J assignment may be wrong. CDR1 and CDR2 from the germline V gene are LGHDT and YNNKEL (reference sequence). This CDR3 region has 15 residues.

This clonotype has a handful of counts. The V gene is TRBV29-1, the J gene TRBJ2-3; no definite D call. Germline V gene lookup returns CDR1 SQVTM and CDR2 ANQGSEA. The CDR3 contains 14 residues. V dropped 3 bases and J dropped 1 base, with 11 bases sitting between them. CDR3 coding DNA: TGCAGCGTTGAGGTGGCTAGAGGCACAGATACGCAGTATTTT. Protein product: CSVEVARGTDTQYF.

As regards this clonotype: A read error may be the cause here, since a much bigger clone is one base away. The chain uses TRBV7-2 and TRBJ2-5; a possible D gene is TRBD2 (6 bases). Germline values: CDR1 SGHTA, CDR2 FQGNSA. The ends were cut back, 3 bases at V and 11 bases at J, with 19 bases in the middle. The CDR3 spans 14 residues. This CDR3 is CASSFLAPYNEQYF. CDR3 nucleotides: TGTGCCAGCAGCTTCCTAGCGCCCTACAATGAGCAGTACTTC.

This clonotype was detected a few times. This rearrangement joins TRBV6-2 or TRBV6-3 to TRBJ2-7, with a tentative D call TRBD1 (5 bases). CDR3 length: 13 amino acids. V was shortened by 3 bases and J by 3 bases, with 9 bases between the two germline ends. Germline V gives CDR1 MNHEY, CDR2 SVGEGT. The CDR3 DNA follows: TGTGCCAGCAGTTATTACAGGATCTACGAGCAGTACTTC. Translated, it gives CASSYYRIYEQYF.

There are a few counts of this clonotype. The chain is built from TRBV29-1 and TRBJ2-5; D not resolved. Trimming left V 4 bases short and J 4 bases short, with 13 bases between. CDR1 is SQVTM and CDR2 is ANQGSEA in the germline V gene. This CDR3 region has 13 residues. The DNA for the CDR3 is TGCAGCGTTGTAGAAGCCTCAGGAGAGACCCAGTACTTC. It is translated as CSVVEASGETQYF.

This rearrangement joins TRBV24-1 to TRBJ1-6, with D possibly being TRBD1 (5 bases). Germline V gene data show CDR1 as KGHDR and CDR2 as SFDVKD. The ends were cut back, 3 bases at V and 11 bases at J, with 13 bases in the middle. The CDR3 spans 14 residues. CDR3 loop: CATSDVAGPTPLHF. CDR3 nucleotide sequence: TGTGCCACCAGTGATGTGGCGGGGCCTACACCCCTCCACTTT.

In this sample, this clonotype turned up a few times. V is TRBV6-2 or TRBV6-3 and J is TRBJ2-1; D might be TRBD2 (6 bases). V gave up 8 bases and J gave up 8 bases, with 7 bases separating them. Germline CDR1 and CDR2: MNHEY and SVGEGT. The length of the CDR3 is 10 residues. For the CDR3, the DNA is TGTGCCAGCGGGAGGTATGAGCAGTTCTTC. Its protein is CASGRYEQFF.

CDR3 sequence: CASSSHTTDSYGYTF. CDR3 sequence (DNA): TGTGCCAGCAGTTCCCATACAACAGACAGCTATGGCTACACCTTC. The rearrangement links TRBV6-6 to TRBJ1-2, with D possibly matching TRBD1 (5 bases). Trimming cost V 4 bases and J 4 bases, with 16 bases left between them. Germline CDR1 MNHNY, CDR2 SVGAGI (reference sequence). This CDR3 contains 15 residues.

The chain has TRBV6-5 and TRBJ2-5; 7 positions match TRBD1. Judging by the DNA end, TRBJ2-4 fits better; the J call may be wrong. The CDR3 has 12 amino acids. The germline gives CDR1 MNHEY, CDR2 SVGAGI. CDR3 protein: CASSPTGDIQYF. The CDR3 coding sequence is TGTGCCAGCAGTCCCACAGGGGACATTCAGTACTTC.